The present T cell receptor (beta chain) was sequenced within a study of shared clonotypes between healthy human individuals. In the study's own analysis: Owing to the provision of junction-only sequences devoid of quality scores by immunoSEQ, filtering differed. Some clones are missing from TCRdb's copy, which holds only in-frame ones; the method was immunoSEQ multiplex PCR. From that table come the V and J calls and clone size; the DNA was used to work out D and trimming. The data contain 2.3 million or so clones, roughly 93% of them singletons. The CDR3 has 14 amino acids. With V trimmed by 4 bases and J by 1 base, 3 bases remained unmatched. In germline, CDR1 is LNHDA, CDR2 SQIVND (reference sequence).

This TCR was recovered from a man aged 18 to 29 in good health. Some clones in this sample may be carry-over from other donors' samples. Sequencing input: naive CD4+ T cells from PBMCs. Subset of the sample: CD45RA+ positively selected. The chain is built from TRBV19 and TRBJ1-1, with 7 bases lining up with TRBD1. CDR3 amino acids: CASSKGQPNTEAFF. For the CDR3, the DNA is TGTGCCAGTAGTAAGGGACAGCCGAACACTGAAGCTTTCTTT.